Sequencing of this T cell receptor beta chain was carried out in a study of technical replicates of blood from several donors. The protocol was immunoSEQ multiplex PCR, while the TCRdb copy is restricted to in-frame clones and leaves out a portion. The table has 66,000 or so clones, around 97% seen once. Trimming took 5 bases from V and 5 from J; bases not matched to a gene: 7. Germline CDR1 MDHEN, CDR2 SYDVKM. This CDR3 spans 15 amino acids. This sequence originates from a human donor in good health. The chain recombines TRBV28 with TRBJ1-1, with TRBD1 matching 11 bases. Input material: T cells isolated from PBMCs. Here the CDR3 reads CASSDPGQGETEAFF. The CDR3 region has the DNA TGTGCCAGCAGTGACCCGGGACAGGGGGAAACTGAAGCTTTCTTT.